The 8 T cell receptor beta chains in this list originate from one sample, sequenced in a study of CD8 T cells in Susac syndrome. After extraction with the RNeasy kit, roughly 0.45 to 1 ug of the RNA was reverse transcribed using random hexamers. TCRdb recomputed calls from the immunoSEQ multiplex PCR reads with MiXCR, one row per CDR3 protein. There are some 140,000 distinct CDR3 sequences in the sample; roughly 80% occur only once, and roughly 0.5% lies in the top ten. Sequencing used CD8+ T cells from PBMCs. These receptors all come from a human donor with multiple sclerosis.

This clonotype occurred once. This sequence joins TRBV12-3 or TRBV12-4 and TRBJ2-1, with D perhaps matching TRBD2 (5 bases). The germline V and J ends were trimmed by 3 bases and 7 bases, with 16 bases remaining between them. This CDR3 is built from 15 residues. The CDR3 nucleotides are TGTGCCAGCAGTTTTGCCCTAGTTAGAGGGAATGAGCAGTTCTTC. This encodes CASSFALVRGNEQFF.

This chain connects TRBV24-1 to TRBJ2-1; D not certain. Trimming pared 0 bases from V and 5 bases from J, leaving 7 bases between. This CDR3 comprises 14 residues. Looked up from germline, CDR1 is KGHDR and CDR2 is SFDVKD. The CDR3, as DNA: TGTGCCACCAGTGATTTGCTCCAAGACAATGAGCAGTTCTTC. Translated: CATSDLLQDNEQFF.

The V and J genes are TRBV12-3 or TRBV12-4 and TRBJ1-5, with 9 bases matching TRBD1. Unmatched junction bases numbered 5, after V lost 5 bases and J lost 3 bases. CDR3 length: 15 residues. The CDR3 sequence is CASSPTGGYNQPQHF. The CDR3 coding sequence is TGTGCCAGCAGTCCGACAGGGGGTTACAATCAGCCCCAGCATTTT.

V is TRBV27 and J is TRBJ2-1; D tentatively reads TRBD1 or TRBD2 (6 bases each). The CDR3 is made up of 14 amino acids. Germline V gene lookup returns CDR1 MNHEY and CDR2 SMNVEV (reference sequence). The V gene lost 8 bases and the J gene lost 8 bases, with 19 bases spanning the gap. The CDR3 nucleotides are TGTGCCAGCGCATATAGGGGGACGGGAGATGAGCAGTTCTTC. Its translation is CASAYRGTGDEQFF.

In its sample, this clonotype was seen a few times. The chain uses TRBV10-3 and TRBJ2-3, with 9 bases fitting TRBD2. The CDR3 totals 16 residues. Germline CDR1 ENHRY, CDR2 SYGVKD. The V and J ends lost 2 bases and 2 bases, in that order; junction bases with no gene match: 5. The CDR3 nucleotides are TGTGCCATCAGTGAGCGAGCGGGGGGTGACACAGATACGCAGTATTTT. Its translation: CAISERAGGDTDTQYF.

The chain combines TRBV6-1 with TRBJ1-2; 7 positions match TRBD1. Germline V lookup: CDR1 MNHNS, CDR2 SASEGT. The V gene end was trimmed by 5 bases and the J gene end by 1 base; junction bases not matched to a gene: 13. This CDR3 region has 17 residues. CDR3 sequence: CASSPTGQGEINYGYTF. The CDR3 nucleotides read TGTGCCAGCAGTCCCACGGGGCAGGGGGAGATTAACTATGGCTACACCTTC.

The chain recombines TRBV28 with TRBJ1-6, with a weak D call TRBD1 (5 bases). V lost 3 bases, J lost 6 bases, and 21 bases lay in between. Germline CDR1 is MDHEN and CDR2 is SYDVKM. CDR3 size: 18 residues. The CDR3 nucleotides are TGTGCCAGCAGTTTTGTAGTATGGGGGTCAAAAATTAATTCACCCCTCCACTTT. Translating gives CASSFVVWGSKINSPLHF.

The V and J genes are TRBV12-3 or TRBV12-4 and TRBJ1-2, with D perhaps matching TRBD1 (6 bases). V dropped 11 bases and J dropped 5 bases, with 15 bases sitting between them. The CDR3 is 12 residues long. CDR3 sequence (DNA): TGTGCCTCGAGGACAGAAGATTATGGCTACACCTTC. This encodes CASRTEDYGYTF.